A selection of T cell receptor beta chains follows, all from one sample in a study of regulatory T cells in long-lasting Graves disease. TCRdb recomputed calls from the multiplex PCR reads with MiXCR, one row per CDR3 protein. The table shows approximately 230,000 distinct CDR3 sequences, with around 19% occurring only once. The sequencing used peripheral blood mononuclear cells (PBMCs), collected at new diagnosis, from a patient treated with antithyroid drugs. The receptors come from a female donor with Graves disease. Each CDR3 is given with its conserved first and last residue. The D gene is left open where the match is weak. Size values are once, few and many counts, or a class for expanded clones, and some rows have none.

size	J	D	V	DNA	CDR3
many	TRBJ1-2	.	TRBV5-5	TGTGCCAGCGGGAGGAGGGATGCCTACACCTTC	CASGRRDAYTF
many	TRBJ1-1	.	TRBV18	TGTGCCAGCTCACCACTCGGGGTTGAGGCTTTCTTT	CASSPLGVEAFF
many	TRBJ1-1	.	TRBV6-1	TGTGCCAGCAGTGAAGCAGTCGGCACTGAAGCTTTCTTT	CASSEAVGTEAFF
many	TRBJ2-2	.	TRBV6-1	TGTGCCAGCAGTGCGGTGTATGGGACCGGGGAGCTGTTTTTT	CASSAVYGTGELFF
few	TRBJ2-5	TRBD2	TRBV5-1	TGCGCCAGCAGCTTGGAAATAGCGGGAGCTCAAGAGACCCAGTACTTC	CASSLEIAGAQETQYF
many	TRBJ2-2	.	TRBV10-3	TGTGCCATCAGTGAGTCGAGATACGGGGAGCTGTTTTTT	CAISESRYGELFF
many	TRBJ2-5	.	TRBV12-3/TRBV12-4	TGTGCCAGCAGTTTTAACGAGCCTCAAGAGACCCAGTACTTC	CASSFNEPQETQYF
many	TRBJ2-3	TRBD2	TRBV7-9	TGTGCCAGCAGTCCCCCGGGAGGGTCAGATACGCAGTATTTT	CASSPPGGSDTQYF
.	TRBJ2-2	TRBD1	TRBV5-1	TGCGCCAGCAGCCGGGACAGGGATGCCGGGGAGCTGTTTTTT	CASSRDRDAGELFF
many	TRBJ2-7	.	TRBV4-1	TGCGCCAGCAGCCAGAAGGGAGGTGTCTACGAGCAGTACTTC	CASSQKGGVYEQYF
many	TRBJ2-7	.	TRBV3-1	TGTGCCAGCAGCAATTTACGGGATACCCAGCCGGTGAGCTACGAGCAGTACTTC	CASSNLRDTQPVSYEQYF
many	TRBJ2-1	TRBD2	TRBV29-1	TGCAGCGTTGGGGGAGGGCTCTCCTACAATGAGCAGTTCTTC	CSVGGGLSYNEQFF
.	TRBJ1-6	.	TRBV2	TGTGCCAGCAGTGAAGGGGCTTTAACACCCCTCCACTTT	CASSEGALTPLHF
.	TRBJ2-1	.	TRBV20-1	TGCAGTGCTAACCTCCGGGACTGGGAAGATGAGCAGTTCTTC	CSANLRDWEDEQFF
few	TRBJ2-3	TRBD2	TRBV6-2/TRBV6-3	TGTGCCAGCAGTTACTCGACTAGCGGGAAAAGAGATACGCAGTATTTT	CASSYSTSGKRDTQYF